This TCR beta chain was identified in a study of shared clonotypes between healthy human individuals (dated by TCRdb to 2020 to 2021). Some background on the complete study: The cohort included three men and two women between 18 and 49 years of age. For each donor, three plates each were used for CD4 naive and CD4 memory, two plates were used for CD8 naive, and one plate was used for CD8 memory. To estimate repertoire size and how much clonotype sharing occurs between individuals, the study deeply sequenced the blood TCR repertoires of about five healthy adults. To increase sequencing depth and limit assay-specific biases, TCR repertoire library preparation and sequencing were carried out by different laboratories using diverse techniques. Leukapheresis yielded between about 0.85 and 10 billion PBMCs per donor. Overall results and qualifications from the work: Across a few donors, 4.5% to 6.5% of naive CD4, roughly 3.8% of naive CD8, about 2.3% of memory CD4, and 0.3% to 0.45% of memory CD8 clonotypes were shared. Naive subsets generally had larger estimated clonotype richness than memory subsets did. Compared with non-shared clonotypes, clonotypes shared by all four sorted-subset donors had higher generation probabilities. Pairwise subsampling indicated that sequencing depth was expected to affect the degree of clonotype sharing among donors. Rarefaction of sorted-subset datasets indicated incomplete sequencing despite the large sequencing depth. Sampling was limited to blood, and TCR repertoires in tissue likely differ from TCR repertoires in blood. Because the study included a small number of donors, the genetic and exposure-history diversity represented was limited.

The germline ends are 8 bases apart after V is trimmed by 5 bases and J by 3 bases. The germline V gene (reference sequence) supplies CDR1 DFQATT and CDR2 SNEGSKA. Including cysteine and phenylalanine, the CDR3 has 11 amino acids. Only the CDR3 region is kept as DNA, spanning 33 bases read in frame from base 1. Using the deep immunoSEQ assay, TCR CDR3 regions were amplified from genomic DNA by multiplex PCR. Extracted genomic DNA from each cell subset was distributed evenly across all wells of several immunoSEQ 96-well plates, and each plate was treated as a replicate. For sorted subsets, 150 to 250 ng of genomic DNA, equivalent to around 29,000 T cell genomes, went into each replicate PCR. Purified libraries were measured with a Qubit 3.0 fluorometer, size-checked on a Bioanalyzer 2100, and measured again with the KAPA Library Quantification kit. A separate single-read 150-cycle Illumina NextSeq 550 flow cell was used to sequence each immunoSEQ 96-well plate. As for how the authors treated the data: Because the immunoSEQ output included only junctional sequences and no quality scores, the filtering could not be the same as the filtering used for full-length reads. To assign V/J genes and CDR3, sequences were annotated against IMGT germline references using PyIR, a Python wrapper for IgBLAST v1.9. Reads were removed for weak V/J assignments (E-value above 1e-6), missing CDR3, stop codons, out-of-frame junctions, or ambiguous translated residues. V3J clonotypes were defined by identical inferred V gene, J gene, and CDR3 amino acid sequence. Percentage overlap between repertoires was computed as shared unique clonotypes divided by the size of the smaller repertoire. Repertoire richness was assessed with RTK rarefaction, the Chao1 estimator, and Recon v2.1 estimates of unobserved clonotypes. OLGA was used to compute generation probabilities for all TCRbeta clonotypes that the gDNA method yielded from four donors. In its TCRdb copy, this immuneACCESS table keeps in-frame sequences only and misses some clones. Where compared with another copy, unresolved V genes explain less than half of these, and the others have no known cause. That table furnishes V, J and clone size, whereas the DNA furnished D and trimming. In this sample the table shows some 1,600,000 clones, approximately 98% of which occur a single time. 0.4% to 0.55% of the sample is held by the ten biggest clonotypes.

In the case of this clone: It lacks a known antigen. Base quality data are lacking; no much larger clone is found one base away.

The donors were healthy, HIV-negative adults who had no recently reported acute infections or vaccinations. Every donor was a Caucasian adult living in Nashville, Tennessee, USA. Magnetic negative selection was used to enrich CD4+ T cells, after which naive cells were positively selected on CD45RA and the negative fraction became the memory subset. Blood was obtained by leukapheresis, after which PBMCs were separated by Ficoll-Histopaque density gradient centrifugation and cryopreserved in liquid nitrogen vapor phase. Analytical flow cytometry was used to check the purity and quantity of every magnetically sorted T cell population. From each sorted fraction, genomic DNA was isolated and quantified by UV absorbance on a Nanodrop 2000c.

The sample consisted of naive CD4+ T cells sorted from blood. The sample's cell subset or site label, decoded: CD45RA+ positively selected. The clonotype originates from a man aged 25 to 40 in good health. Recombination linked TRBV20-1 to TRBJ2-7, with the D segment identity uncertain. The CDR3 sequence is CSAQGIYEQYF. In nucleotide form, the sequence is TGCAGTGCTCAAGGGATCTACGAGCAGTACTTC.